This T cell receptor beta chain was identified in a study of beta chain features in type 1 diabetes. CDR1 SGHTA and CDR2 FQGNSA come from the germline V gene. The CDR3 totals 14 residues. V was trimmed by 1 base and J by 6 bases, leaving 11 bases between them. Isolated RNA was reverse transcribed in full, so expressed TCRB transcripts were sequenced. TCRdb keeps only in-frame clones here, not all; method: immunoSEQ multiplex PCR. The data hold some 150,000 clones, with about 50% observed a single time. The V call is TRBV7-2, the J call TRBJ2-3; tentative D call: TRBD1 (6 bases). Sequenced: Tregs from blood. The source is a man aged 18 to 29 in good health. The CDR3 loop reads CASSLVAGADTQYF. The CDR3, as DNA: TGTGCCAGCAGCTTAGTTGCAGGGGCTGATACGCAGTATTTT.